This TCR beta chain derives from a study of blood T cells in healthy people across ages. This clonotype was counted ten times or more. Then a second PCR, running about 6 to 12 cycles, was carried out with a sample-barcoded 5' primer and a J-beta primer mix. TCRdb fed the 5' RACE reads into MiXCR, producing one record per CDR3 protein. The sample holds about 1.5 million distinct CDR3 sequences; 40% to 45% are singletons and the top ten take roughly 3.7%. V lost 4 bases, J lost 3 bases, and 3 bases stayed unmatched. The V gene's germline CDR1 is LGHNA and CDR2 YSLEER. The CDR3 runs to 14 residues. Around 9.4 milliliters was the volume of peripheral blood drawn from each donor.

The clonotype comes from a woman under 30 in good health. The sample comprised blood. The chain has TRBV4-3 and TRBJ1-2; 9 positions match TRBD1. CDR3 region: CASSPGQGHYGYTF. The DNA of the CDR3 is TGCGCCAGCAGCCCCGGACAGGGGCACTATGGCTACACCTTC.